One TCR beta chain is described in this entry. As yet, its antigen is unknown. The sample is drawn from a study of T cell responses to AZD1222 COVID-19 vaccine. Broader study findings: Unmutated variant regions reportedly attract nearly half of all spike-specific TCRs. In a largely white British group with more females than males, clonal diversity was possibly underestimated.

CDR3 size: 13 residues. The V end was cut by 4 bases, the J end by 4 bases, with 11 bases between. CDR1 MGHRA and CDR2 YSYEKL come from the germline V gene. The protocol was immunoSEQ multiplex PCR, while the TCRdb copy is restricted to in-frame clones and leaves out a portion. The table lists approximately 120,000 clones, approximately 90% of them singletons. The TCR comes from an adult in good health. Sample: peripheral blood, taken on day 0 of AZD1222 vaccination. The chain combines TRBV4-1 with TRBJ2-7; D might be TRBD1 (5 bases). The CDR3 DNA is TGCGCCAGCAGCCCGACGAAGGGGTACGAGCAGTACTTC. It codes for CASSPTKGYEQYF.